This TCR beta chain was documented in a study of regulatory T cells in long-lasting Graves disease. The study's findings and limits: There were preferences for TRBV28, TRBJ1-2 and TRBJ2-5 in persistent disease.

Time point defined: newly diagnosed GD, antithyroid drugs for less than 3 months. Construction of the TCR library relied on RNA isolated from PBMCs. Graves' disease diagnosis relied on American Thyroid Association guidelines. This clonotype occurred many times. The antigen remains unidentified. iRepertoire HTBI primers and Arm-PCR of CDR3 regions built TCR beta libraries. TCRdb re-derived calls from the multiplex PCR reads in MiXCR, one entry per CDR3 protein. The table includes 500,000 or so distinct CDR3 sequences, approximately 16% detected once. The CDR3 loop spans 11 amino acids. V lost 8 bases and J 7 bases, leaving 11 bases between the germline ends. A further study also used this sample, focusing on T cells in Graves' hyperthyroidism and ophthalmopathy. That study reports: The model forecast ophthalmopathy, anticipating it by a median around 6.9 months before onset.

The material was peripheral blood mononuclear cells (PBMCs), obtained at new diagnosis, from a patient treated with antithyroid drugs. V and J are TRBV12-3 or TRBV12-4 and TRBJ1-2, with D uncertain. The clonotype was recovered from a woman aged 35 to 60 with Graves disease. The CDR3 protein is CASAAVGGYTF. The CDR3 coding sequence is TGTGCCAGCGCCGCGGTGGGTGGCTACACCTTC.